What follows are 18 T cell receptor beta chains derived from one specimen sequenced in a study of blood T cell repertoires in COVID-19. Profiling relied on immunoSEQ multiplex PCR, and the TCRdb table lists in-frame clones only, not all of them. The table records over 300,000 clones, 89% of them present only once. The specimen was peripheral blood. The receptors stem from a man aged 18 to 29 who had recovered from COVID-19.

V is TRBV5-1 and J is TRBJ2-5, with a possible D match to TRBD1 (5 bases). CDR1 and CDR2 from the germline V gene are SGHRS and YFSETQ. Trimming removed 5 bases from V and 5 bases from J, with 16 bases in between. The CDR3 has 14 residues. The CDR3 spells CASRSLGLGETQYF. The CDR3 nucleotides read TGCGCCAGCAGATCGTTGGGGCTGGGGGAGACCCAGTACTTC.

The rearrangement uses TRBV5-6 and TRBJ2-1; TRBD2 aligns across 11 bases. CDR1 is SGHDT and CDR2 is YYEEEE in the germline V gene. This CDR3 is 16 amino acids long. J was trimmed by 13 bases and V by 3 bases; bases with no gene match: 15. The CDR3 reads CASSSRLAGGRLFQFF. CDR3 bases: TGTGCCAGCAGCTCCAGGCTAGCGGGGGGCCGGTTATTTCAGTTCTTC.

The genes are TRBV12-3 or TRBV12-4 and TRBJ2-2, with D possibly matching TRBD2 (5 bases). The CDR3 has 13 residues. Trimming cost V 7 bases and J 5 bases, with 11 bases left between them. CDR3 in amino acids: CASNPGGTGELFF. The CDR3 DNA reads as TGTGCCAGCAACCCCGGCGGGACCGGGGAGCTGTTTTTT.

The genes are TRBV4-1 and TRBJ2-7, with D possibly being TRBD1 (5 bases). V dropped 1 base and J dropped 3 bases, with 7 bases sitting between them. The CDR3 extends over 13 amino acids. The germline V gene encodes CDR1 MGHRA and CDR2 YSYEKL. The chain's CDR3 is CASSQGQYYEQYF. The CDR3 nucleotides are TGCGCCAGCAGCCAAGGACAGTACTACGAGCAGTACTTC.

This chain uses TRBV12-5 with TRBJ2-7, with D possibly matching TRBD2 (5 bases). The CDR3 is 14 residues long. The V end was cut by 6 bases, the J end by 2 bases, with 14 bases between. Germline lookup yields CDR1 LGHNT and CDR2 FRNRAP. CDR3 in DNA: TGTGCTAGTGGCCTCGGGGAGATCGCCTACGAGCAGTACTTC. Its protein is CASGLGEIAYEQYF.

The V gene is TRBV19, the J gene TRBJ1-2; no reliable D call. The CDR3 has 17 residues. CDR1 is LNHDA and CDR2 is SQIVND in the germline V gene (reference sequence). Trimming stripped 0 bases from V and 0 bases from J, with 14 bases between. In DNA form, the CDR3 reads TGTGCCAGTAGTATAGAAGGAGCAAGGAGGTCTAACTATGGCTACACCTTC. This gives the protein CASSIEGARRSNYGYTF.

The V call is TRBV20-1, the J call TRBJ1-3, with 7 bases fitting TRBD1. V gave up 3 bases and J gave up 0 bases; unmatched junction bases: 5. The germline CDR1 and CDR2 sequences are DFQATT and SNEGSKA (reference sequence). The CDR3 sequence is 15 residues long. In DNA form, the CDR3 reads TGCAGTGCTAGTCGGGACAGCAACTCTGGAAACACCATATATTTT. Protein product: CSASRDSNSGNTIYF.

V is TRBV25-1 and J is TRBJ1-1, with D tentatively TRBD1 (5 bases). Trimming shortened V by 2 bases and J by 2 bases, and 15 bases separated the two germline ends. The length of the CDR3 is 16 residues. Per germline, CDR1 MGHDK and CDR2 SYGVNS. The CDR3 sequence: CASSETIWGGNTEAFF. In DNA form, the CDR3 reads TGTGCCAGCAGTGAAACCATCTGGGGGGGTAACACTGAAGCTTTCTTT.

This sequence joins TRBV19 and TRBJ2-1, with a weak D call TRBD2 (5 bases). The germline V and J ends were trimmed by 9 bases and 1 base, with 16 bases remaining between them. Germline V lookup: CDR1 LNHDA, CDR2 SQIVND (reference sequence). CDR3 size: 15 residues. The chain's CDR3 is CASSKLRGSYNEQFF. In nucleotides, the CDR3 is TGTGCCAGCAGCAAACTCAGAGGGTCCTACAATGAGCAGTTCTTC.

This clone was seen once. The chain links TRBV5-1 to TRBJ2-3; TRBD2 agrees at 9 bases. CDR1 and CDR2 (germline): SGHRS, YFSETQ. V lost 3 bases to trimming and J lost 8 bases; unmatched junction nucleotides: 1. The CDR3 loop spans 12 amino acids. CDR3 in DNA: TGCGCCAGCAGCTCGGGACTAGCTACGCAGTATTTT. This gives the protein CASSSGLATQYF.

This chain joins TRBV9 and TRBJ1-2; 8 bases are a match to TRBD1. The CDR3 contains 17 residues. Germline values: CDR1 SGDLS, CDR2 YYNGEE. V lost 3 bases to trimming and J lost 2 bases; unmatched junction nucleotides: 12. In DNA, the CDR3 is TGTGCCAGCAGCGCCACCCAGGGGGCGCATGGGAACTATGGCTACACCTTC. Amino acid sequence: CASSATQGAHGNYGYTF.

CDR3 residues: CASSPAGTGNVYGYTF. The CDR3 DNA follows: TGTGCCAGCAGCCCAGCAGGGACAGGGAATGTCTATGGCTACACCTTC. The chain carries TRBV5-4 and TRBJ1-2, with TRBD1 matching 9 bases. Trimming removed 4 bases from V and 4 bases from J; junction bases left unmatched: 11. The CDR3 sequence is 16 residues long. Germline lookup yields CDR1 SGHNT and CDR2 YYREEE (reference sequence).

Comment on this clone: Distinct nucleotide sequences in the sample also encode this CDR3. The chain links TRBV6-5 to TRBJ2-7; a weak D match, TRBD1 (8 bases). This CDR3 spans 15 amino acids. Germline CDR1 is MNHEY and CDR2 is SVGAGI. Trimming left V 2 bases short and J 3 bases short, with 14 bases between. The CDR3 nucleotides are TGTGCCAGCAGTTACAGCGGGACAGGTAACTACGAGCAGTACTTC. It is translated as CASSYSGTGNYEQYF.

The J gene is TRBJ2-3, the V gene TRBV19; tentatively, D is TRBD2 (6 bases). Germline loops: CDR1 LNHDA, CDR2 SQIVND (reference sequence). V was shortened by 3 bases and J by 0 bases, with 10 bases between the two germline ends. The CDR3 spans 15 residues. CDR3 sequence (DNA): TGTGCCAGTAGTATTGGCGGGACTAGCACAGATACGCAGTATTTT. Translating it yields CASSIGGTSTDTQYF.

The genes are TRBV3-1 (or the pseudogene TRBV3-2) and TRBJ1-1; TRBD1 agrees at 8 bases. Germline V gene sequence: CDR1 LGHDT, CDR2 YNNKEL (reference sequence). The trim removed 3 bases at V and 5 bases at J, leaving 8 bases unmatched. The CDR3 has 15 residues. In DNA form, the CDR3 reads TGTGCCAGCAGCCAGGTCGACAGGGGATCGACTGAAGCTTTCTTT. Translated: CASSQVDRGSTEAFF.

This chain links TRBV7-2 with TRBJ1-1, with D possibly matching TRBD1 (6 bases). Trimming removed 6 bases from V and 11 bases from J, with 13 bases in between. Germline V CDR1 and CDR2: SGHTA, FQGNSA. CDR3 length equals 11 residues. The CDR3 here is CASRLTGIAFF. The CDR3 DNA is TGTGCCAGCAGGCTCACAGGGATTGCTTTCTTT.

CDR3 sequence: CASSPMTSGGYEQYF. CDR3 DNA sequence: TGCGCCAGCAGCCCCATGACTAGCGGGGGTTACGAGCAGTACTTC. The genes are TRBV5-1 and TRBJ2-7, with 12 nucleotides matching TRBD2. V shed 4 bases and J 4 bases; nucleotides not matched to a gene: 6. CDR1 and CDR2 from the germline V gene are SGHRS and YFSETQ. The CDR3 length is 15 residues.

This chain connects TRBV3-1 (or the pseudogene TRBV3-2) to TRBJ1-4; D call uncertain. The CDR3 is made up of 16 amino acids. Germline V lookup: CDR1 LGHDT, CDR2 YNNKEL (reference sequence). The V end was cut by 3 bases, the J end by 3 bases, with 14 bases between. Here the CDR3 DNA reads TGTGCCAGCAGCCAGACACTCCGGGAATCTAATGAAAAACTGTTTTTT. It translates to CASSQTLRESNEKLFF.